The rows below give T cell receptor beta chains drawn from one sample of a study of PD-L1 blockade in urothelial cancer. Clones were read by immunoSEQ multiplex PCR, and TCRdb kept only the in-frame ones, dropping some. The sample records just under 45,000 clones, approximately 90% being singletons. This sample comprised PBMCs, obtained around atezolizumab (anti-PD-L1) treatment. These receptors were collected from a woman in her sixties with urothelial cancer. The CDR3 runs from the conserved cysteine through the conserved F or W. The D gene is left open where the match is weak. Not every row has a clone size; where given, it reads once, few, many or a size class.

d_call j_call clone_size v_call cdr3_aa cdr3_nt
. TRBJ2-4 few TRBV5-1 CASSVRGDIQYF TGCGCCAGCAGTGTCAGGGGAGACATTCAGTACTTC
TRBD1 TRBJ2-1 . TRBV2 CASRTGFSDEQFF TGTGCCAGCAGGACAGGGTTCTCCGATGAGCAGTTCTTC
. TRBJ1-5 . TRBV4-2 CASSQEGNRRNQPQHF TGTGCCAGCAGCCAGGAGGGGAACCGACGGAATCAGCCCCAGCATTTT
TRBD1 TRBJ2-1 . TRBV19 CASSIRQGVDEQFF TGTGCCAGTAGTATCCGACAGGGGGTCGATGAGCAGTTCTTC
. TRBJ2-1 . TRBV19 CASSAHPPGNEQFF TGTGCCAGTAGTGCCCACCCGCCGGGGAATGAGCAGTTCTTC
. TRBJ1-4 . TRBV5-4 CASSEVGANEKLFF TGTGCCAGCTCTGAGGTGGGGGCAAATGAAAAACTGTTTTTT
. TRBJ2-5 . TRBV7-2 CASSLTGGETQYF TGTGCCAGCAGCTTAACAGGAGGGGAGACCCAGTACTTC
TRBD1 TRBJ2-1 . TRBV18 CASSSTGQSYNEQFF TGTGCCAGCTCATCCACGGGACAGAGCTACAATGAGCAGTTCTTC
. TRBJ2-7 . TRBV11-2 CASTGDFLSVYEQYF TGTGCCAGCACGGGGGACTTCCTATCGGTCTACGAGCAGTACTTC
. TRBJ2-5 . TRBV27 CASSLSIGLETQYF TGTGCCAGCAGTTTATCAATTGGGCTTGAGACCCAGTACTTC
TRBD1 TRBJ1-4 . TRBV19 CASSPVGQINEKLFF TGTGCCAGTAGTCCTGTGGGACAGATTAATGAAAAACTGTTTTTT
. TRBJ2-7 . TRBV27 CASSSHSRSVREQYF TGTGCCAGCAGTTCCCATAGCCGCTCCGTGCGGGAGCAGTACTTC
. TRBJ1-2 . TRBV28 CASSLDGNYGYTF TGTGCCAGCAGTTTAGACGGGAACTATGGCTACACCTTC
TRBD2 TRBJ2-1 once TRBV29-1 CSVTSGSFGYNEQFF TGCAGCGTAACTAGCGGGAGCTTCGGCTACAATGAGCAGTTCTTC
TRBD2 TRBJ2-1 . TRBV9 CASSVQREAPDEQFF TGTGCCAGCAGCGTACAACGGGAGGCTCCGGATGAGCAGTTCTTC
. TRBJ2-7 . TRBV7-2 CASSLGGVPSYEQYF TGTGCCAGCAGCTTAGGGGGGGTGCCTTCCTACGAGCAGTACTTC
TRBD2 TRBJ2-5 once TRBV5-1 CASSPGGLQETQYF TGCGCCAGCAGCCCGGGGGGTTTACAAGAGACCCAGTACTTC
. TRBJ1-3 . TRBV25-1 CASSSGNTIYF TGTGCCAGCAGCTCCGGAAACACCATATATTTT
TRBD1 TRBJ1-2 . TRBV18 CASSPQTGGIDYGYTF TGTGCCAGCTCACCACAGACAGGGGGAATTGACTATGGCTACACCTTC
. TRBJ1-1 . TRBV2 CASSGTYDWGRTEAFF TGTGCCAGCAGCGGGACTTACGATTGGGGACGCACTGAAGCTTTCTTT
. TRBJ2-7 . TRBV15 CATSREGQEPYEQYF TGTGCCACCAGCAGAGAAGGACAAGAACCCTACGAGCAGTACTTC
. TRBJ2-3 . TRBV9 CASSVAAHTDTQYF TGTGCCAGCAGCGTAGCCGCACACACAGATACGCAGTATTTT
TRBD1 TRBJ1-4 . TRBV5-1 CASSLEGQGNEKLFF TGCGCCAGCAGCTTGGAAGGACAGGGGAATGAAAAACTGTTTTTT
. TRBJ2-1 . TRBV7-2 CASSFRDEQFF TGTGCCAGCAGCTTTCGTGATGAGCAGTTCTTC
. TRBJ2-3 . TRBV29-1 CSVEDRLTDTQYF TGCAGCGTTGAAGACAGATTAACAGATACGCAGTATTTT
TRBD2 TRBJ2-2 . TRBV23-1 CASTALPTSGGTNTGELFF TGCGCCAGCACCGCGCTTCCGACTAGCGGGGGGACGAACACCGGGGAGCTGTTTTTT
. TRBJ1-1 . TRBV5-5 CASSPRALLNTEAFF TGTGCCAGCAGCCCGAGGGCCCTACTGAACACTGAAGCTTTCTTT
. TRBJ1-4 . TRBV16 CASSLQSGGVEKLFF TGTGCCAGCAGCCTCCAGAGTGGGGGCGTTGAAAAACTGTTTTTT
. TRBJ1-1 once TRBV19 CASSIGPTANTEAFF TGTGCCAGTAGTATAGGTCCGACAGCAAACACTGAAGCTTTCTTT
TRBD1 TRBJ1-2 . TRBV15 CATSRDKVGQGTSGYTF TGTGCCACCAGCAGAGACAAGGTGGGACAGGGGACGTCGGGCTACACCTTC
. TRBJ1-5 . TRBV15 CATSRDGRVGSNQPQHF TGTGCCACCAGCAGAGATGGTCGGGTCGGCAGCAATCAGCCCCAGCATTTT
TRBD1 TRBJ2-5 . TRBV9 CASSGWTGGRETQYF TGTGCCAGCAGCGGATGGACAGGGGGCAGGGAGACCCAGTACTTC
. TRBJ1-2 . TRBV5-4 CASSLRQGRVRYGYTF TGTGCCAGCAGCCTGCGGCAGGGCAGGGTGCGGTATGGCTACACCTTC
TRBD2 TRBJ2-7 once TRBV4-3 CASSQDSGRYEQYF TGCGCCAGCAGCCAGGATAGCGGGAGGTACGAGCAGTACTTC
. TRBJ1-1 . TRBV10-1 CASSERGSTEAFF TGCGCCAGCAGTGAGAGGGGAAGCACTGAAGCTTTCTTT
. TRBJ2-3 . TRBV5-6 CASSTLGTMGADTQYF TGTGCCAGCAGCACCCTCGGGACTATGGGGGCCGATACGCAGTATTTT
TRBD2 TRBJ2-3 . TRBV5-4 CASSLPSGGAGDTQYF TGTGCCAGCAGCTTGCCTAGCGGGGGGGCAGGTGATACGCAGTATTTT
. TRBJ1-6 few TRBV7-2 CASSVGLTNSPLHF TGTGCCAGCAGCGTAGGACTGACTAATTCACCCCTCCACTTT
. TRBJ2-7 . TRBV25-1 CASKRDTYEQYF TGTGCCAGCAAACGGGATACCTACGAGCAGTACTTC
TRBD1 TRBJ1-6 . TRBV19 CASRPPGQVVSPLHF TGTGCCAGTAGACCCCCGGGACAGGTAGTATCACCCCTCCACTTT
. TRBJ1-2 . TRBV6-6 CASSYSPHNYGYTF TGTGCCAGCAGTTACTCTCCCCATAACTATGGCTACACCTTC
. TRBJ2-7 . TRBV7-6 CASSLGRLGEQYF TGTGCCAGCAGCTTAGGTAGACTCGGCGAGCAGTACTTC
TRBD1 TRBJ1-1 . TRBV7-7 CASSDGQGEAFF TGTGCCAGCAGCGATGGACAGGGCGAAGCTTTCTTT
. TRBJ1-1 . TRBV7-2 CASSRHGQDTEAFF TGTGCCAGCAGCAGACACGGTCAGGACACTGAGGCTTTCTTT
. TRBJ2-1 . TRBV5-6 CASSIIGTSNEQFF TGTGCCAGCAGCATAATAGGGACTTCCAATGAGCAGTTCTTC
. TRBJ1-1 . TRBV19 CASSIAGEGIPEAFF TGTGCCAGTAGTATAGCGGGGGAAGGGATCCCTGAAGCTTTCTTT
TRBD2 TRBJ2-7 . TRBV29-1 CSVETSGAIYEQYF TGCAGCGTCGAAACTAGCGGCGCAATCTACGAGCAGTACTTC
. TRBJ2-2 . TRBV2 CASSVDSNTGELFF TGTGCCAGCAGTGTGGACAGCAACACCGGGGAGCTGTTTTTT
. TRBJ2-6 few TRBV5-4 CASSLQLGSSGANVLTF TGTGCCAGCAGCTTGCAGTTAGGGAGCTCTGGGGCCAACGTCCTGACTTTC
. TRBJ2-2 . TRBV5-6 CASSLVGGTGELFF TGTGCCAGCAGCTTGGTCGGGGGCACCGGGGAGCTGTTTTTT
TRBD2 TRBJ2-2 . TRBV28 CASSPPSGGVFGELFF TGTGCCAGCAGTCCCCCTAGCGGGGGGGTGTTCGGGGAGCTGTTTTTT
. TRBJ1-5 . TRBV5-6 CASSLTGGVGNQPQHF TGTGCCAGCAGCTTGACAGGCGGTGTGGGCAATCAGCCCCAGCATTTT
TRBD1 TRBJ1-2 . TRBV6-5 CASRSSGTGNYGYTF TGTGCCAGCAGGTCCTCCGGGACAGGGAACTATGGCTACACCTTC
TRBD1 TRBJ2-5 . TRBV6-1 CASSVVRTGQETQYF TGTGCCAGCAGTGTCGTTAGGACAGGCCAAGAGACCCAGTACTTC
. TRBJ2-5 . TRBV18 CASSPPSQETQYF TGTGCCAGCTCACCACCCAGTCAAGAGACCCAGTACTTC
. TRBJ2-3 once TRBV9 CASSVGGGTHTQYF TGTGCCAGCAGCGTAGGCGGGGGCACACATACGCAGTATTTT
. TRBJ1-5 . TRBV29-1 CSVVAGGGNQPQHF TGCAGCGTTGTGGCGGGTGGGGGCAATCAGCCCCAGCATTTT